The present T cell receptor beta chain was sequenced within a study of OX40 agonist ivuxolimab in advanced cancers. In the study overall: Dosing consisted of intravenous ivuxolimab at 0.01 to 10 mg/kg every 2 weeks.

The table lists this clone with a few counts. Its target is not known. Trimming cost V 3 bases and J 0 bases, with 5 bases left between them. The CDR3 length is 13 residues. Per germline, CDR1 MNHGY and CDR2 SVAAGI. General observations from the study: Relative to CD4+, CD8+ T cells held more expanded clones on average. Some nonresponders also had low normalized T-cell clonal expansion. Clonal expansion from baseline to week 6 occurred in both CD4+ and CD8+ T cells.

The data were produced by immunoSEQ multiplex PCR, yet TCRdb's version contains in-frame clones alone and is incomplete. The sample lists some 17,000 clones, around nine tenths seen once, with around 64% in the top ten. The chain links TRBV6-9 to TRBJ1-1, with D unclear. Sequenced material: CD4+ or CD8+ T cells sorted from blood, taken in a trial of the OX40 agonist ivuxolimab. This receptor was taken from an adult with an advanced solid tumor such as melanoma, head and neck, liver or kidney cancer. The CDR3 protein is CASSYSMNTEAFF. As DNA, the CDR3 is TGTGCCAGCAGTTACTCGATGAACACTGAAGCTTTCTTT.